This T cell receptor (beta chain) is drawn from a study of cytomegalovirus exposure and HLA in healthy donors. Study-wide background: Among about 380 genotyped donors, around 80% fell in the Caucasian-associated ancestry cluster.

In germline, CDR1 is GTSNPN, CDR2 SVGIG (reference sequence). The CDR3 spans 13 residues. Worth noting for this clone: What it binds is not known. At one of its ends the junction is not consistent with the germline gene, which may arise from a read error.

Study results and limitations: In a later analysis, at a false discovery rate of 0.05, about 17,000 TCR beta sequences matched HLA alleles. Altogether, 164 TCR beta chains were recorded as cytomegalovirus-associated.

Primers for the PCR totalled 60 Vbeta and 13 Jbeta. Assay used: immunoSEQ multiplex PCR; TCRdb lists only in-frame clones, some missing. The data contain around 170,000 clones, 78% of them singletons. Sequenced sample: PBMCs. The rearrangement joins TRBV30 to TRBJ2-4, with D unclear. The origin of this receptor is a woman aged 40-49 years in good health and CMV-seropositive. CDR3 sequence (DNA): TGTGCCTGGAGTGGGGCCGGCGAAAACAGTCAGTACTTC. Its translation: CAWSGAGENSQYF. Combining the CDR3 with reference TRBV30 and TRBJ2-4 gives the whole variable domain SQTIHQWPATLVQPVGSPLSLECTVEGTSNPNLYWYRQAAGRGLQLLFYSVGIGQISSEVPQNLSASRPQDRQFILSSKKLLLSDSGFYLCAWSGAGENSQYFGAGTRLSVL.